Below are 24 T cell receptor beta chains sequenced from a single sample in a study of T cells after yellow fever vaccination. TCRdb fed the 5' RACE reads into MiXCR, producing one record per CDR3 protein. The sample includes 50,000 to 65,000 distinct CDR3 sequences, approximately 7% seen only once; the top ten take approximately 25%. The starting material was CD8+ T cells not binding an NS4B(214-222) dextramer, sorted from PBMCs, obtained more than 40 days after the first yellow fever vaccination. These receptors originate from a man younger than 35 who received the YFV17D yellow fever vaccine.

This clonotype was recorded many times. This chain connects TRBV27 to TRBJ1-5; 9 nucleotides match TRBD1. V trimming: 5 bases; J trimming: 5 bases; junction bases outside the gene matches: 4. The CDR3 runs to 14 residues. Germline-derived CDR1 and CDR2 are MNHEY and SMNVEV (reference sequence). CDR3 DNA: TGTGCCAGCAGTGCGGACAGGGGCTATCAGCCCCAGCATTTT. Its translation is CASSADRGYQPQHF.

The gene calls are TRBV4-3 and TRBJ2-1; 9 bases line up with TRBD2. Germline trimming cut 4 bases from V and 9 bases from J; bases unmatched to any gene: 10. The CDR3 has 15 residues. Germline V CDR1 and CDR2: LGHNA, YSLEER. Written as DNA, the CDR3 is TGCGCCAGCAGCCTAAAAGAAGGACTAGCGATTGAGCAGTTCTTC. This encodes CASSLKEGLAIEQFF.

The sample holds a few counts of this clonotype. V is TRBV20-1 and J is TRBJ2-2; D is uncertain. Germline lookup yields CDR1 DFQATT and CDR2 SNEGSKA (reference sequence). Trimming left V 0 bases short and J 0 bases short, with 11 bases between. CDR3 length: 16 amino acids. The CDR3 DNA reads as TGCAGTGCTAGAGATTCCAGACGAGCGAACACCGGGGAGCTGTTTTTT. It encodes CSARDSRRANTGELFF.

The CDR3 region has the DNA TGTGCCAGCAGTCAACAGGGGGGCAATCAGCCCCAGCATTTT. Protein: CASSQQGGNQPQHF. This chain uses TRBV28 with TRBJ1-5; 8 bases fit TRBD1. Trimming took 5 bases from V and 2 from J; bases not matched to a gene: 2. The CDR3 runs to 14 residues. Germline V lookup: CDR1 MDHEN, CDR2 SYDVKM.

A few counts support this clonotype. The gene calls are TRBV24-1 and TRBJ1-3; D remains unclear. Trimming took 4 bases from V and 4 from J, leaving 4 bases between them. The germline V gene has CDR1 KGHDR and CDR2 SFDVKD. This CDR3 is built from 12 residues. The CDR3 spells CATSESGNTIYF. CDR3 nucleotide sequence: TGTGCCACCAGTGAATCAGGAAACACCATATATTTT.

This clonotype was seen repeatedly, ten times or more. The chain employs TRBV7-2 and TRBJ2-7; D is unresolved. Germline V CDR1 and CDR2: SGHTA, FQGNSA. V was trimmed by 5 bases and J by 1 base, leaving 12 bases between them. The CDR3 extends over 14 amino acids. DNA of the CDR3: TGTGCCAGCAGCCAGAGGTGGGATTCCTACGAGCAGTACTTC. Its translation: CASSQRWDSYEQYF.

This clonotype was seen repeatedly, ten times or more. The rearrangement uses TRBV29-1 and TRBJ1-2, with no clear D. The CDR3 is 11 amino acids. Per germline, CDR1 SQVTM and CDR2 ANQGSEA. The V gene lost 7 bases and the J gene lost 11 bases, with 17 bases spanning the gap. CDR3 amino acids: CSAWRQFEYTF. CDR3 in DNA: TGCAGCGCCTGGAGACAATTCGAGTACACCTTC.

Many counts were recorded for this clonotype. The V call is TRBV12-3 or TRBV12-4, the J call TRBJ2-5; either TRBD1 or TRBD2 may supply D (6 bases each). Trimming removed 3 bases at V and 2 bases at J, with 13 bases between. The CDR3 consists of 15 residues. The CDR3 spells CASSLVGGLQETQYF. CDR3 DNA: TGTGCCAGCAGTTTGGTGGGGGGCTTACAAGAGACCCAGTACTTC.

In its sample, this clonotype was seen many times. The chain links TRBV4-1 to TRBJ2-2; tentative D call: TRBD1 (5 bases). The CDR3 totals 13 residues. V lost 6 bases to trimming and J lost 1 base, with 6 bases between them. Germline V CDR1 and CDR2: MGHRA, YSYEKL. The DNA for the CDR3 is TGCGCCAGCAGACAGGAGAACACCGGGGAGCTGTTTTTT. Translation gives CASRQENTGELFF.

V usage is TRBV20-1 and J usage is TRBJ2-3; 9 nucleotides line up with TRBD2. The CDR3 has 17 residues. Germline loops: CDR1 DFQATT, CDR2 SNEGSKA (reference sequence). The ends lost 5 bases at V and 1 base at J; junction bases unmatched: 13. The chain's CDR3 is CSAGRGDSGGGTDTQYF. Written as DNA, the CDR3 is TGCAGTGCTGGAAGGGGAGATAGCGGGGGAGGCACAGATACGCAGTATTTT.

This sequence joins TRBV6-2 or TRBV6-3 and TRBJ2-1; TRBD1 or TRBD2 may be the D gene (7 bases each). V lost 8 bases, J lost 5 bases, and 28 bases lay in between. This CDR3 spans 18 amino acids. The germline V gene encodes CDR1 MNHEY and CDR2 SVGEGT. CDR3 residues: CASQWGGQSLPGNNEQFF. The CDR3 DNA is TGTGCCAGCCAATGGGGGGGACAGAGCCTCCCCGGAAACAATGAGCAGTTCTTC.

This clonotype has just a few counts. This chain joins TRBV13 and TRBJ2-5; 7 bases match TRBD1. CDR1 is PRHDT, CDR2 FYEKMQ, per germline (reference sequence). J gave up 3 bases and V 3 bases, and 7 bases lay outside the gene matches. The CDR3 has 15 amino acids. The CDR3 nucleotides read TGTGCCAGCAGCTTGTCGACGGGACAGAAAGAGACCCAGTACTTC. Translation gives CASSLSTGQKETQYF.

A few counts support this clonotype. V gene TRBV12-3 or TRBV12-4 combines with J gene TRBJ1-2, with 8 nucleotides matching TRBD1. V was pared by 5 bases and J by 8 bases, with 13 bases of the junction left unmatched. The CDR3 is 15 residues long. CDR3 nucleotide sequence: TGTGCCAGCAGTCCCAGCGACAGGGGATCGAGGGGCTACACCTTC. Translation gives CASSPSDRGSRGYTF.

Only a few counts were recorded for this clonotype. This rearrangement joins TRBV6-1 to TRBJ1-6; 8 positions match TRBD1. Germline V gene sequence: CDR1 MNHNS, CDR2 SASEGT. The length of the CDR3 is 15 residues. With 5 bases clipped from V and 7 bases from J, the junction kept 7 bases outside the gene matches. CDR3 residues: CASSQDRGINSPLHF. The CDR3 DNA reads TGTGCCAGCAGTCAAGACAGGGGAATCAATTCACCCCTCCACTTT.

This clonotype turned up a few times. V usage is TRBV15 and J usage is TRBJ1-2; 11 positions match TRBD1. CDR1 and CDR2 from the germline V gene are LNHNV and YYDKDF (reference sequence). J was trimmed by 8 bases and V by 5 bases; bases with no gene match: 10. The CDR3 runs 15 residues. The CDR3 is CATSEGRDRGNGYTF. The DNA for the CDR3 is TGTGCCACCAGCGAAGGCCGGGACAGGGGGAACGGCTACACCTTC.

The table lists this clonotype with many counts. This sequence joins TRBV7-9 and TRBJ2-3, with TRBD1 as a possible D gene (6 bases). Trimming cost V 7 bases and J 2 bases, with 16 bases left between them. The germline V gene has CDR1 SEHNR and CDR2 FQNEAQ (reference sequence). The CDR3 spans 15 residues. DNA for the CDR3: TGTGCCAGCAACCCCCAGGGGTGGGCCACAGATACGCAGTATTTT. Its translation is CASNPQGWATDTQYF. Together with reference TRBV7-9 and TRBJ2-3, the CDR3 gives the full variable domain: DTGVSQNPRHKITKRGQNVTFRCDPISEHNRLYWYRQTLGQGPEFLTYFQNEAQLEKSRLLSDRFSAERPKGSFSTLEIQRTEQGDSAMYLCASNPQGWATDTQYFGPGTRLTVL.

The chain has TRBV5-5 and TRBJ2-1, with D perhaps given as TRBD1 or TRBD2 (6 bases each). Germline V gene sequence: CDR1 SGHKS, CDR2 YYEKEE (reference sequence). V dropped 4 bases and J dropped 8 bases, with 10 bases sitting between them. This CDR3 region has 12 residues. The CDR3 region is CASSPRGDEQFF. The CDR3 nucleotides are TGTGCCAGCAGCCCAAGGGGGGATGAGCAGTTCTTC.

This rearrangement joins TRBV5-1 to TRBJ2-1, with D perhaps TRBD1 or TRBD2 (5 bases each). The CDR3 runs to 12 residues. V lost 4 bases and J lost 12, with 14 bases in between. Germline values: CDR1 SGHRS, CDR2 YFSETQ. The CDR3 region is CASSVGGEGQFF. CDR3 bases: TGCGCCAGCAGCGTTGGGGGTGAAGGGCAGTTCTTC. Complete variable domain (other parts from reference TRBV5-1 and TRBJ2-1): KAGVTQTPRYLIKTRGQQVTLSCSPISGHRSVSWYQQTPGQGLQFLFEYFSETQRNKGNFPGRFSGRQFSNSRSEMNVSTLELGDSALYLCASSVGGEGQFFGPGTRLTVL.

In this sample, this clonotype turned up once. The junction does not match germline at one end; this may be a read error. V gene TRBV5-1 combines with J gene TRBJ2-5; 11 nucleotides align to TRBD2. The CDR3 sequence is 16 residues long. Germline lookup yields CDR1 SGHRS and CDR2 YFSETQ. The CDR3 sequence is CVSSLASGGYQETQYF. The CDR3 DNA follows: TGCGTCAGCAGCTTGGCTAGCGGGGGGTACCAAGAGACCCAGTACTTC.

This clonotype was recorded at least ten times. The chain couples TRBV4-1 to TRBJ2-7, with 11 bases that match TRBD1. CDR1 MGHRA and CDR2 YSYEKL come from the germline V gene. The V gene end was trimmed by 4 bases and the J gene end by 6 bases; junction bases not matched to a gene: 5. The CDR3 has 14 residues. The CDR3, as DNA: TGCGCCAGCAGCCTGACCGGGACAGGGGGCGAGCAGTACGTC. Translating gives CASSLTGTGGEQYV.

In this sample, this clonotype turned up many times. CDR3 DNA: TGCGCCAGCAGCCAAGATCGAGAATCTGCGGCTAATGAAAAACTGTTTTTT. Protein: CASSQDRESAANEKLFF. The chain links TRBV4-1 to TRBJ1-4; D gene ambiguous. Germline loops: CDR1 MGHRA, CDR2 YSYEKL. The CDR3 has 17 residues. Trimming removed 0 bases from V and 3 bases from J, with 14 bases in between.

Notes on this clonotype: This may stem from a read error, because a much larger clone lies one nucleotide away. The chain is built from TRBV4-3 and TRBJ1-4; D possibly corresponds to TRBD1 (6 bases). The ends were cut back, 3 bases at V and 8 bases at J, with 16 bases in the middle. The germline V gene encodes CDR1 LGHNA and CDR2 YSLEER. The CDR3 is 15 amino acids. The CDR3 loop is CASSHDGRGREKLFF. In DNA, the CDR3 is TGCGCCAGCAGCCATGATGGCAGGGGCCGGGAAAAACTGTTTTTT.

In its sample, this clonotype was seen a few times. The chain combines TRBV5-5 with TRBJ2-7; possibly TRBD1 for D (6 bases). From germline, CDR1 is SGHKS and CDR2 YYEKEE (reference sequence). There are 15 residues in the CDR3. The V end lost 1 base, the J end lost 5 bases, and 16 bases lay between the germline ends. For the CDR3, the DNA is TGTGCCAGCAGCTTGCCAGGGGCCTCCTTCCACGAGCAGTACGTC. The encoded protein is CASSLPGASFHEQYV.

This clonotype was counted at least ten times. This rearrangement joins TRBV6-2 or TRBV6-3 to TRBJ2-1; TRBD2 matches at 13 bases. The junction had 2 bases not matched to a gene; V was cut back by 8 bases and J by 1 base. Germline V lookup: CDR1 MNHEY, CDR2 SVGEGT. The CDR3 runs 15 residues. CDR3 in DNA: TGTGCCAGCTCGACTAGCGGGGGGTCCTACAATGAGCAGTTCTTC. This sequence encodes CASSTSGGSYNEQFF.